These T cell receptor beta chains were read from a single sample in a study of blood T cell repertoires in COVID-19. Assay: immunoSEQ multiplex PCR; the TCRdb copy retains only in-frame clones and omits some. Among 180,000 or so clones listed, roughly 83% were seen once. The specimen sequenced was PBMCs or T cells enriched from blood (not recorded which). Receptors were obtained from a woman aged 50 to 65 who had recovered from COVID-19. Both conserved end residues are part of each CDR3. The order of the fields is CDR3 DNA, CDR3 protein, V gene, CDR3 length, D gene, J gene. A D gene is named only where the DNA matches it firmly.

TGTGCCATCAATAACGGTGGTTCCTTCACTGAAGCTTTCTTT | CAINNGGSFTEAFF | TRBV10-3 | 14 | NA | TRBJ1-1
TGTGCCAGTAGGTGGCAGATGAACACTGAAGCTTTCTTT | CASRWQMNTEAFF | TRBV19 | 13 | NA | TRBJ1-1
TGTGCCAGCAGGACAGGGGCTGGCTACACCTTC | CASRTGAGYTF | TRBV28 | 11 | TRBD1 | TRBJ1-2
TGTGCCAGCAGTTACTCCGAGACAAACTACAATGAGCAGTTCTTC | CASSYSETNYNEQFF | TRBV6-6 | 15 | NA | TRBJ2-1
TGCGCCAGCAGCCAAGAGGCAGGTCTCCTCAATCAGCCCCAGCATTTT | CASSQEAGLLNQPQHF | TRBV4-3 | 16 | NA | TRBJ1-5
TGCGCCAGCAGCGGAGATAACACAGATACGCAGTATTTT | CASSGDNTDTQYF | TRBV5-1 | 13 | NA | TRBJ2-3
TGTGCCAGCAGCTTGGCCGCTAGCGCAAACTACAATGAGCAGTTCTTC | CASSLAASANYNEQFF | TRBV5-6 | 16 | NA | TRBJ2-1
TGTGCCAGCAGTTGGGACATGAACACTGAAGCTTTCTTT | CASSWDMNTEAFF | TRBV28 | 13 | NA | TRBJ1-1
TGTGCCAGCAGCTTAGTGCCAACGAGGCTATTTTTT | CASSLVPTRLFF | TRBV13 | 12 | NA | TRBJ2-3
TGTGCCAGCAGCCAGGGAGCGGGGGGCCACACAGATACGCAGTATTTT | CASSQGAGGHTDTQYF | TRBV3-1/TRBV3-2 | 16 | TRBD2 | TRBJ2-3